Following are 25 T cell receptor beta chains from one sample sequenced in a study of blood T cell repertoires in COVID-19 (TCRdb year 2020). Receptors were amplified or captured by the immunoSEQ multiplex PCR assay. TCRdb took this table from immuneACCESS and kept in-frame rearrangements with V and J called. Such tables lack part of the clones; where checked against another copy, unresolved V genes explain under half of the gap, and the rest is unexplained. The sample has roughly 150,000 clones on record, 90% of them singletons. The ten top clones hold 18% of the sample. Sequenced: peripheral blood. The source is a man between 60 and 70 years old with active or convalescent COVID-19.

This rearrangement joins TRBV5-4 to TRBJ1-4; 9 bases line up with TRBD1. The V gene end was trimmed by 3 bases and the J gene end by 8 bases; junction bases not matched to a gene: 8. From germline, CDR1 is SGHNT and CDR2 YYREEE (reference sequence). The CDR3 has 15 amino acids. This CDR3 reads CASSYTGTGNEKLFF. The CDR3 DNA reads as TGTGCCAGCAGCTATACCGGGACAGGGAACGAAAAACTGTTTTTT.

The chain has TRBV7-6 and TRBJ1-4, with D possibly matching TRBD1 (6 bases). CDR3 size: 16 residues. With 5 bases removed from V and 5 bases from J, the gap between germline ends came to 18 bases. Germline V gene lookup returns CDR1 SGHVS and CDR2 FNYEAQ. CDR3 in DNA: TGTGCCAGCAGCCTATACCCGGGACAAGAAAATGAAAAACTGTTTTTT. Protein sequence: CASSLYPGQENEKLFF.

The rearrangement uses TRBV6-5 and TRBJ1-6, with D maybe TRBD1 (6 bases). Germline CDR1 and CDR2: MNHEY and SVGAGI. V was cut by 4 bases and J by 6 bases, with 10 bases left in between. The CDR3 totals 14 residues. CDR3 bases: TGTGCCAGCAGTTCGCAGGGGTCTAATTCACCCCTCCACTTT. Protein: CASSSQGSNSPLHF.

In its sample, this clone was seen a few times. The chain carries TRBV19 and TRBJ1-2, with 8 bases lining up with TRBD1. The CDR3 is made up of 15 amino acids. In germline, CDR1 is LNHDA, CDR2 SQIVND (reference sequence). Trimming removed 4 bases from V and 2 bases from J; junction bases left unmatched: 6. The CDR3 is CASSTRGQGNYGYTF. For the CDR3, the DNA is TGTGCCAGTAGTACCCGCGGACAGGGAAACTATGGCTACACCTTC. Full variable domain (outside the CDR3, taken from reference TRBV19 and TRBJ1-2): DGGITQSPKYLFRKEGQNVTLSCEQNLNHDAMYWYRQDPGQGLRLIYYSQIVNDFQKGDIAEGYSVSREKKESFPLTVTSAQKNPTAFYLCASSTRGQGNYGYTFGSGTRLTVV.

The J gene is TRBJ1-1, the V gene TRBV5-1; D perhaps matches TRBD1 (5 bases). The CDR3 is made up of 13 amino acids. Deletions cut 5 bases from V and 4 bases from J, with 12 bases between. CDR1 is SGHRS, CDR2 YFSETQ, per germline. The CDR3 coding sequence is TGCGCCAGCAGGGAGGGGTCGAGCACTGAAGCTTTCTTT. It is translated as CASREGSSTEAFF.

In DNA form, the CDR3 reads TGTGCCAGCTCACCAGTCCAAGGCGGGGATTCACCCCTCCACTTT. Protein: CASSPVQGGDSPLHF. The chain recombines TRBV18 with TRBJ1-6; D remains unclear. V lost 2 bases, J lost 8 bases, and 13 bases lay in between. This CDR3 comprises 15 residues. Germline CDR1 KGHSH, CDR2 LQKENI.

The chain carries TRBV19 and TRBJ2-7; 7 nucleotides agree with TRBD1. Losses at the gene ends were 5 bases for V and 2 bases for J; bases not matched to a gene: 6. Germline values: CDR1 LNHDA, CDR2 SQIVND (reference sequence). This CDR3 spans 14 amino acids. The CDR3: CASSSGTVAYEQYF. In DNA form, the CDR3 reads TGTGCCAGTAGTTCCGGGACAGTCGCCTACGAGCAGTACTTC. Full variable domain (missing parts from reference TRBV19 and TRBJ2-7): DGGITQSPKYLFRKEGQNVTLSCEQNLNHDAMYWYRQDPGQGLRLIYYSQIVNDFQKGDIAEGYSVSREKKESFPLTVTSAQKNPTAFYLCASSSGTVAYEQYFGPGTRLTVT.

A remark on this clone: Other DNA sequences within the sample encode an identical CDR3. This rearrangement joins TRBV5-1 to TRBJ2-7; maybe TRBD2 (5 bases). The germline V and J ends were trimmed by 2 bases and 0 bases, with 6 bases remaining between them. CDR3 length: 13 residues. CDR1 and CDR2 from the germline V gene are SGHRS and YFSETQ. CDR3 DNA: TGCGCCAGCAGCTTTGGGAGCTCCTACGAGCAGTACTTC. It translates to CASSFGSSYEQYF.

In DNA, the CDR3 is TGTGCCAGCAGCCCTATTCTCAGGGGGCGAACAGATACGCAGTATTTT. This codes for CASSPILRGRTDTQYF. This sequence joins TRBV7-8 and TRBJ2-3, with TRBD1 identical over 8 bases. Per the germline V gene, CDR1 is SGHVS and CDR2 is FQNEAQ. The junction had 10 bases not matched to a gene; V was cut back by 5 bases and J by 3 bases. CDR3 length equals 16 residues.

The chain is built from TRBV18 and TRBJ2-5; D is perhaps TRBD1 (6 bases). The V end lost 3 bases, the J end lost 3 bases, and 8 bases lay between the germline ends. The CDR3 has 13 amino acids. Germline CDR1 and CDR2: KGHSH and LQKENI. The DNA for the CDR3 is TGTGCCAGCTCACCCACAGGGAAAGAGACCCAGTACTTC. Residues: CASSPTGKETQYF.

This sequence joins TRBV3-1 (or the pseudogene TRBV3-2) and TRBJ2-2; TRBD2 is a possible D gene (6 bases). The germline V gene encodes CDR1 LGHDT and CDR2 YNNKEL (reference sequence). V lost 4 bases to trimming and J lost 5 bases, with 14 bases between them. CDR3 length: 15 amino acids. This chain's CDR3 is CASSPLGGATGELFF. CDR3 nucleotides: TGTGCCAGCAGCCCCCTCGGAGGGGCGACCGGGGAGCTGTTTTTT.

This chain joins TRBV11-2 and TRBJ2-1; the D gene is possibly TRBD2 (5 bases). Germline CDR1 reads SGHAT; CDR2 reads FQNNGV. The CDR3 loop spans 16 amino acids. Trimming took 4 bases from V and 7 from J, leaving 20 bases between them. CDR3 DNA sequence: TGTGCCAGCAGCTCCCGGGGAAGGCCTCTAGGGAATGAGCAGTTCTTC. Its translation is CASSSRGRPLGNEQFF.

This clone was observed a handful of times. The CDR3 sequence is CASSIGDSYNEKLFF. CDR3 nucleotide sequence: TGTGCCAGTAGTATTGGCGACAGCTATAATGAAAAACTGTTTTTT. This chain connects TRBV19 to TRBJ1-4; D is possibly TRBD1 (5 bases). The CDR3 totals 15 residues. V was trimmed by 3 bases and J by 4 bases, leaving 12 bases between them. The germline V gene has CDR1 LNHDA and CDR2 SQIVND (reference sequence).

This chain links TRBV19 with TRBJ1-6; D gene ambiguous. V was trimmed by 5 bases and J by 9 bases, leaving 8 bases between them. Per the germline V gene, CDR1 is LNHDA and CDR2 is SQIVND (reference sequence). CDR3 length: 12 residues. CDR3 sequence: CASSVQFSPLHF. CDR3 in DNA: TGTGCCAGTAGTGTACAGTTTTCACCCCTCCACTTT.

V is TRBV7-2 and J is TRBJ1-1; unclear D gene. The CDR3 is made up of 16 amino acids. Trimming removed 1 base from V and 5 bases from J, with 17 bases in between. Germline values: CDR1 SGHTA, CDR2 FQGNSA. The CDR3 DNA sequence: TGTGCCAGCAGCTTAGGGACTTCTCGTGGGCCGACTGAAGCTTTCTTT. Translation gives CASSLGTSRGPTEAFF.

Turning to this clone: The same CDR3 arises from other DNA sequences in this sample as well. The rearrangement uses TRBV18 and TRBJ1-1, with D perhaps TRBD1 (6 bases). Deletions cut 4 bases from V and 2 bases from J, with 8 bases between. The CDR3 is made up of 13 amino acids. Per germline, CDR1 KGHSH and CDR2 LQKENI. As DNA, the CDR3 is TGTGCCAGCTCACTACAGGGTAACACTGAAGCTTTCTTT. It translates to CASSLQGNTEAFF. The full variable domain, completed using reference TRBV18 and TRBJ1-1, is NAGVMQNPRHLVRRRGQEARLRCSPMKGHSHVYWYRQLPEEGLKFMVYLQKENIIDESGMPKERFSAEFPKEGPSILRIQQVVRGDSAAYFCASSLQGNTEAFFGQGTRLTVV.

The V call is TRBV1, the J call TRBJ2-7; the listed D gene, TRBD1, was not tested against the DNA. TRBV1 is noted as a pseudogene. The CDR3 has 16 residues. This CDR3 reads CTSSQDTDRLIYEQYF. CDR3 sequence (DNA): TGCACCAGCAGCCAAGATACGGACAGGCTAATCTACGAGCAGTACTTC.

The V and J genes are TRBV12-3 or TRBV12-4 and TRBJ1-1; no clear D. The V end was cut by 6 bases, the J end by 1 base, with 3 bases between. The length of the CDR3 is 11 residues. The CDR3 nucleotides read TGTGCCAGCAGCCAGAACACTGAAGCTTTCTTT. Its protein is CASSQNTEAFF.

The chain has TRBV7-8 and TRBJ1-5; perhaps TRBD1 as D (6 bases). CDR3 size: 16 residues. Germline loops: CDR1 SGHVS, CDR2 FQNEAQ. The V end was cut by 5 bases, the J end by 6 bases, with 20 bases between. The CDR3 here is CASSLWAGERGQPQHF. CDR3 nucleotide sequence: TGTGCCAGCAGCCTCTGGGCAGGGGAAAGGGGTCAGCCCCAGCATTTT.

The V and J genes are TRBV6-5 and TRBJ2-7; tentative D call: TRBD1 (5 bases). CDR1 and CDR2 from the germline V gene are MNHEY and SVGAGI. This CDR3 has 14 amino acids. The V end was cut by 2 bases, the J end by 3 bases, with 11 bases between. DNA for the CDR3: TGTGCCAGCAGTTACAGGGGATCTAGCTACGAGCAGTACTTC. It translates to CASSYRGSSYEQYF.

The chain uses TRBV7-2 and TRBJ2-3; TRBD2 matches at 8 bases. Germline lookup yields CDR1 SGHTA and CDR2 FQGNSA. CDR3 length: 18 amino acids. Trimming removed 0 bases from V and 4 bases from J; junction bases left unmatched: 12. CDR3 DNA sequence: TGTGCCAGCAGCTTAGCAGCTAGCGGGCCGGGGAGGGCAGATACGCAGTATTTT. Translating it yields CASSLAASGPGRADTQYF.

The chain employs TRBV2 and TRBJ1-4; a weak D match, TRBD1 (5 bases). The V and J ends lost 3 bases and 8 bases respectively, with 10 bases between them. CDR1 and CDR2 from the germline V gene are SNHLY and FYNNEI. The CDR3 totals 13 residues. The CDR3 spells CASSDSGKEKLFF. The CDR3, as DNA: TGTGCCAGCAGTGATTCAGGGAAGGAAAAACTGTTTTTT. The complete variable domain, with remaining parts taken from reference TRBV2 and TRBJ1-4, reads EPEVTQTPSHQVTQMGQEVILRCVPISNHLYFYWYRQILGQKVEFLVSFYNNEISEKSEIFDDQFSVERPDGSNFTLKIRSTKLEDSAMYFCASSDSGKEKLFFGSGTQLSVL.

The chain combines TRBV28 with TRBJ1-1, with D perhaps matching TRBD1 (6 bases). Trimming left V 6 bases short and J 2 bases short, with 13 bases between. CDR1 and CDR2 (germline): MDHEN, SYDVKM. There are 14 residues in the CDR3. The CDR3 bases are TGTGCCAGCAGCCTGGACAGACCTAACACTGAAGCTTTCTTT. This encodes CASSLDRPNTEAFF.

The CDR3 DNA follows: TGTGCCAGCAGCGTAGTGGGCCAGAACACTGAAGCTTTCTTT. Amino acids: CASSVVGQNTEAFF. The V call is TRBV9, the J call TRBJ1-1; D gene uncertain. Germline lookup yields CDR1 SGDLS and CDR2 YYNGEE. Trimming removed 0 bases at V and 1 base at J, with 7 bases between. CDR3 size: 14 residues.

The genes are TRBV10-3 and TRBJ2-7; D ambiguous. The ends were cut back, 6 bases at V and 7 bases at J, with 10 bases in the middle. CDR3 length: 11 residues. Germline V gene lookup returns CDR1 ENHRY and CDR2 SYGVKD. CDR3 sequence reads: CAISRDWEQYF. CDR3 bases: TGTGCCATCAGCCGAGATTGGGAGCAGTACTTC.